Listed below are T cell receptor beta chains from one sample, sequenced in a study of T cell repertoires in aging, cancer and after chemotherapy. TCRdb re-derived calls from the multiplex PCR reads in MiXCR, one entry per CDR3 protein. The data contain around 5,000 distinct CDR3 sequences, roughly 24% of them singletons. Sequenced input: blood. These receptors originate from a human donor in good health. The CDR3 runs from the conserved cysteine through the conserved F or W. A D gene is named only where the DNA matches it firmly. Part of the rows lack a size; the others show once, few, many or a class for expanded clones.

TRBV6-5,-,TRBJ1-5,-,TGTGCCAGCAGTCGATTCCCGGATCAGCCCCAGCATTTT,CASSRFPDQPQHF
TRBV10-3,-,TRBJ1-2,medium-sized,TGTGCCATCAGTGAGTCGCCCGGAAACTATGGCTACACCTTC,CAISESPGNYGYTF
TRBV5-1,TRBD2,TRBJ2-5,-,TGCGCCAGCAGCTTGGCCATAGCGGGAGCGCGGGAGACCCAGTACTTC,CASSLAIAGARETQYF
TRBV5-6,-,TRBJ1-1,-,TGTGCCAGCAGCTTGTTTGGGAAGGGTGGAAACACTGAAGCTTTCTTT,CASSLFGKGGNTEAFF
TRBV19,-,TRBJ2-1,medium-sized,TGTGCCAGTAGTATAGTTCCCGGGAATGAGCAGTTCTTC,CASSIVPGNEQFF
TRBV24-1,-,TRBJ1-5,few,TGTGCCACCAGTGAGAGGTCTCGGGTCGGTCACAATCAGCCCCAGCATTTT,CATSERSRVGHNQPQHF
TRBV7-9,TRBD1,TRBJ2-1,medium-sized,TGTGCCAGCAGCTTTAACGGACAGGCTCTCGATGAGCAGTTCTTC,CASSFNGQALDEQFF
TRBV24-1,-,TRBJ2-1,medium-sized,TGTGCCACCAGCCTTACTACCTACAATGAGCAGTTCTTC,CATSLTTYNEQFF
TRBV6-6,-,TRBJ1-6,medium-sized,TGTGCCAGCAGTTTAGACGGGGGAAATTCACCCCTCCACTTT,CASSLDGGNSPLHF
TRBV5-8,-,TRBJ1-6,-,TGTGCCAGCAGCCTACCGGTAGGGCAGATAAAGATTTATAATTCACCCCTCCACTTT,CASSLPVGQIKIYNSPLHF
TRBV30,TRBD1,TRBJ2-4,medium-sized,TGTGCCTGGAGCCGACAGGGGATAGCCAAAAACATTCAGTACTTC,CAWSRQGIAKNIQYF
TRBV6-2/TRBV6-3,-,TRBJ2-7,few,TGTGCCAGCAGTTACCGCGGAGACTCCTACGAGCAGTACTTC,CASSYRGDSYEQYF
TRBV5-6,TRBD1,TRBJ2-1,-,TGTGCCAGCAGCTCCGGGACAGGGGGTTCCAATGAGCAGTTCTTC,CASSSGTGGSNEQFF
TRBV20-1,-,TRBJ1-2,-,TGCAGTGCTGGAGACCAGTTTCCTACCGACAGAGTCTATGGCTACACCTTC,CSAGDQFPTDRVYGYTF
TRBV6-5,TRBD2,TRBJ2-3,-,TGTGCCAGCAGATCAATAGCGGGAGGTGGGGATACGCAGTATTTT,CASRSIAGGGDTQYF
TRBV7-9,-,TRBJ1-4,-,TGTGCCAGCAGCACCTATGAAAAACTGTTTTTT,CASSTYEKLFF
TRBV6-5,-,TRBJ1-5,few,TGTGCCAGCAGTCGTGGACACGTGAGCAATCAGCCCCAGCATTTT,CASSRGHVSNQPQHF
TRBV6-5,TRBD1,TRBJ1-3,medium-sized,TGTGCCAGCAGTTACTCCGCAGGGGGAGTAAACACCATATATTTT,CASSYSAGGVNTIYF
TRBV5-1,TRBD1,TRBJ1-2,-,TGCGCCAGCAGCTTGGGGACAGGTGCCTCCAACTATGGCTACACCTTC,CASSLGTGASNYGYTF
TRBV12-3/TRBV12-4,-,TRBJ1-4,-,TGTGCCAGCAGTCAGGGCGGGGCTTTTGATGAAAAACTGTTTTTT,CASSQGGAFDEKLFF
TRBV29-1,-,TRBJ1-2,medium-sized,TGCAGCGCCGAGGCCGGGTACCCTAACTATGGCTACACCTTC,CSAEAGYPNYGYTF
TRBV20-1,TRBD2,TRBJ2-1,few,TGCAGTGCTAGAATTCGGGGCCTAGCGGGAGGTAACAATGAGCAGTTCTTC,CSARIRGLAGGNNEQFF
TRBV6-6,TRBD2,TRBJ2-7,-,TGTGCCAGCAGCCCCGGGGGGGGAAGGGGGCAGTACTTC,CASSPGGGRGQYF
TRBV7-2,-,TRBJ1-1,-,TGTGCCAGCAGCGTGACCGTGAACACTGAAGCTTTCTTT,CASSVTVNTEAFF
TRBV4-3,TRBD1,TRBJ2-7,-,TGTGCCAGCAGCCAAGATGCGACAGGGGGCTACAATGAGCAGTACTTC,CASSQDATGGYNEQYF
TRBV30,-,TRBJ1-6,medium-sized,TGTGCCTGGAGGCCGGGACGTCATAATTCACCCCTCCACTTT,CAWRPGRHNSPLHF
TRBV27,TRBD1,TRBJ1-1,few,TGTGCCAGCAGCCACCCGACAGGGGGCCCCGTACGCGCTGAAGCTTTCTTT,CASSHPTGGPVRAEAFF
TRBV5-6,TRBD2,TRBJ2-1,medium-sized,TGTGCCAGCAGCTTGGCATGGGGGGGGTCCTACAATGAGCAGTTCTTC,CASSLAWGGSYNEQFF
TRBV6-2/TRBV6-3,-,TRBJ1-2,few,TGTGCCAGCAGGTCCTTGCGGACAGCCTCTAACTATGGCTACACCTTC,CASRSLRTASNYGYTF
TRBV30,TRBD1,TRBJ2-7,medium-sized,TGTGCCTGGAATGAAGGGACAGGGGAATGTGAGCAGTACTTC,CAWNEGTGECEQYF
TRBV6-4,TRBD2,TRBJ2-3,-,TGTGCCAGTAGCCTGACTAGCGGGGGGAGCACAGATACGCAGTATTTT,CASSLTSGGSTDTQYF
TRBV19,-,TRBJ2-1,-,TGTGCCAGTAGTATAGCGGGGGCCTTCTCCTACAATGAGCAGTTCTTC,CASSIAGAFSYNEQFF
TRBV4-3,-,TRBJ1-2,-,TGCGCCAGCAGCCAAGGTGTTGGGGGGGTCTATGGCTACACCTTC,CASSQGVGGVYGYTF
TRBV6-4,TRBD2,TRBJ2-3,-,TGTGCCAGCAGTACGGGACTAGCGGGAGGTGGGGATACGCAGTATTTT,CASSTGLAGGGDTQYF
TRBV15,-,TRBJ2-7,medium-sized,TGTGCCACCAGCAGGGAGGACGGAAGCTCCTACGAGCAGTACTTC,CATSREDGSSYEQYF
TRBV10-3,TRBD1,TRBJ2-7,few,TGTGCCATCAGGCTGGGACAGGGCTCCTACGAGCAGTACTTC,CAIRLGQGSYEQYF
TRBV11-1,TRBD1,TRBJ2-7,-,TGTGCCAGCAGCTCCGGACAGGGAAACGAGCAGTACTTC,CASSSGQGNEQYF
TRBV11-2,-,TRBJ2-1,few,TGTGCCAGCAGCTTATTGGGCACAAGCCCAGGGTTTGGGGATGAGCAGTTCTTC,CASSLLGTSPGFGDEQFF
TRBV6-1,-,TRBJ2-1,few,TGTGCCAGCACTCCGATGACAGGCTCCTACAATGAGCAGTTCTTC,CASTPMTGSYNEQFF
TRBV19,TRBD2,TRBJ2-3,-,TGTGCCAGTAGTATTCTAGCGGGGGGCACAGATACGCAGTATTTT,CASSILAGGTDTQYF
TRBV20-1,-,TRBJ2-1,few,TGCAGTGCTAGGGGTGGGGGGACCTACAATGAGCAGTTCTTC,CSARGGGTYNEQFF
TRBV5-1,-,TRBJ1-1,-,TGCGCCAGCACCAAAGAGACTGAAGCTTTCTTT,CASTKETEAFF
TRBV19,-,TRBJ1-5,medium-sized,TGTGCCAGTAGTATTATAGGGGGGAGCAATCAGCCCCAGCATTTT,CASSIIGGSNQPQHF
TRBV13,TRBD1,TRBJ2-1,medium-sized,TGTGCCAGCAGCTTAGTGGGACAGGGGCCCAATGAGCAGTTCTTC,CASSLVGQGPNEQFF
TRBV13,TRBD2,TRBJ2-1,-,TGCGCCAGCAGCTTGGGACTAGCGGGGGATGAGCAGTTCTTC,CASSLGLAGDEQFF
TRBV27,TRBD1,TRBJ2-3,medium-sized,TGTGCCAGCAGTAAACTCCCAGGACAGGGGGCCGATACGCAGTATTTT,CASSKLPGQGADTQYF
TRBV6-5,TRBD1,TRBJ1-1,-,TGTGCCAGCAGTTATTCGGACAGGCGGGTTGAAGCTTTCTTT,CASSYSDRRVEAFF
TRBV5-3,-,TRBJ1-2,-,TGTGCCAGAAGCTTGGCGCCGGCCCCCAACTATGGCTACACCTTC,CARSLAPAPNYGYTF
TRBV6-1,-,TRBJ2-1,few,TGTGCCAGCAGTGATGCAAGTACGGGATCCAGCCCCTTATACTCCTACAATGAGCAGTTCTTC,CASSDASTGSSPLYSYNEQFF
TRBV7-2,TRBD1,TRBJ1-2,-,TGTGCCAGCAGCTTATGGGACAGTTACTATGACTACACCTTC,CASSLWDSYYDYTF
TRBV6-1,TRBD2,TRBJ2-1,-,TGTGCCAGCAGTAGCGGGGGGGGCTCCTACAATGAGCAGTTCTTC,CASSSGGGSYNEQFF
TRBV27,-,TRBJ1-1,few,TGTGCCAGCAGTCGTCATTTAAGCACTGAAGCTTTCTTT,CASSRHLSTEAFF
TRBV24-1,TRBD1,TRBJ1-4,few,TGTGCCACCAGTGCGGGACAGACTAATGAAAAACTGTTTTTT,CATSAGQTNEKLFF
TRBV20-1,-,TRBJ2-7,-,TGCAGTGCTAGAGAGGTGGGGGCGCGCGAGCAGTACTTC,CSAREVGAREQYF
TRBV27,TRBD1,TRBJ1-1,medium-sized,TGTGCCAGCAGTTCCTACAGGGGACTGGTGAACACTGAAGCTTTCTTT,CASSSYRGLVNTEAFF
TRBV11-2,-,TRBJ2-1,-,TGTGCCAGCAGTGTGTCCGGTAATGAGCAGTTCTTC,CASSVSGNEQFF
TRBV27,-,TRBJ1-2,few,TGTGCCAGCAGAGTTTTGGGCGCGGGGAGGGGCGATGGCTACACCTTC,CASRVLGAGRGDGYTF